The T cell receptor beta chain described here comes from a study of cytomegalovirus exposure and HLA in healthy donors. Study background: A data release that came early held approximately 92 million unique TCRs from HLA-typed donors. Notes on the study in general: Across donors, presence/absence analyses took sequencing depth to be roughly uniform. It was likely that a cluster of highly shared sequence variants was a sequencing artifact.

With respect to this clone: The antigen remains undetermined.

The PCR ran on 60 Vbeta and 13 Jbeta primers. Only in-frame clones appear in the TCRdb table, and some are missing; sequencing was by immunoSEQ multiplex PCR. In the table there are 150,000 or so clones, around four fifths of which are singletons. This CDR3 contains 15 residues. Germline CDR1 reads SGHNT; CDR2 reads YENEEA. Trimming removed 1 base from V and 1 base from J, with 11 bases in between. This TCR was sampled from a man under 40 in good health and CMV-seronegative. The source material was PBMCs. The chain combines TRBV11-3 with TRBJ2-7; D perhaps matches TRBD1 (6 bases). For the CDR3, the DNA is TGTGCCAGCAGCTTAGGACTCGGACAGTCCTACGAGCAGTACTTC. Its protein product is CASSLGLGQSYEQYF.